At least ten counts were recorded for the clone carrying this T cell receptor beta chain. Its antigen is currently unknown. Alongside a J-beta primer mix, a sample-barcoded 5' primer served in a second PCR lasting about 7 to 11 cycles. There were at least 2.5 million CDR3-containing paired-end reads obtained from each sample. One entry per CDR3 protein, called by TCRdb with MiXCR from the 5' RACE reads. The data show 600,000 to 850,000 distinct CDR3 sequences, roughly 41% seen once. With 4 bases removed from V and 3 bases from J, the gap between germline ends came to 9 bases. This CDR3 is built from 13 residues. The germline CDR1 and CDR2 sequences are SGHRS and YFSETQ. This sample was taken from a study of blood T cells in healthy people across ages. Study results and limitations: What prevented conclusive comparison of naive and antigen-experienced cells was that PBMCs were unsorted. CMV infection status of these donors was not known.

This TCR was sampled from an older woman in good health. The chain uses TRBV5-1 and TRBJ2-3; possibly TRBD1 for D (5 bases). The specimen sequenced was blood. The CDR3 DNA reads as TGCGCCAGCAGCCGATCAGGGACAGATACGCAGTATTTT. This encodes CASSRSGTDTQYF. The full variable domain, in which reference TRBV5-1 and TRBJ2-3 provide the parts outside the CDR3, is KAGVTQTPRYLIKTRGQQVTLSCSPISGHRSVSWYQQTPGQGLQFLFEYFSETQRNKGNFPGRFSGRQFSNSRSEMNVSTLELGDSALYLCASSRSGTDTQYFGPGTRLTVL.